Here is one T cell receptor beta chain with its context. Its antigen is still unknown. TCRdb redid the calling of the reads with MiXCR, one entry per CDR3 protein. Counted here are approximately 110,000 distinct CDR3 sequences, 30% occurring once; the ten biggest clones make up 41%. The record originates from a study of T cell repertoires in cytomegalovirus infection. Study summary: Recently described HLA-C-restricted plus well-studied HLA-B-restricted CMV epitopes were used. General study findings and limits: The study found HLA-C-restricted CMV-specific TCR beta clonotypes dominating the ex vivo response.

This CDR3 comprises 16 residues. Per germline, CDR1 MNHNY and CDR2 SVGAGI (reference sequence). V shed 1 base, J shed 6 bases, and the junction held 9 bases outside the gene matches. V is TRBV6-6 and J is TRBJ2-7, with 10 positions matching TRBD1. The clonotype originates from a human donor in good health (CMV status not recorded). Some clones in this sample may be carry-over from other donors' samples. The specimen was CD8+ T cells from cultured PBMCs, collected from culture after CMV antigen stimulation. The CDR3 bases are TGTGCCAGCAGTTACTACGCCGGGACAGGGGATTCCGAGCAGTACTTC. It encodes CASSYYAGTGDSEQYF.